This T cell receptor (beta chain) was identified during a study of PD-1 blockade in classical Hodgkin lymphoma. Study overall: Nivolumab was administered to patients intravenously at 3 mg/kg every 2 weeks.

In the case of this clone: The antigen is unknown.

Findings of the study overall: With CD4+ cells, TCR diversity rose significantly by C4D1, but not with CD8+ cells. Baseline diversity was lower in partial responders and progressors than complete responders.

The junction had 5 bases not matched to a gene; V was cut back by 5 bases and J by 6 bases. The CDR3 contains 12 residues. Germline V gene sequence: CDR1 SGHNT, CDR2 YYREEE (reference sequence). Method: immunoSEQ multiplex PCR; TCRdb's copy keeps in-frame clones and lacks some. The data hold about 6,400 clones, with 73% observed a single time. Time point noted: cycle 4 day 1 (C4D1), after less than 7 weeks of nivolumab. The patients all showed relapse after autologous stem cell transplantation, while their brentuximab vedotin exposure varied. It was by magnetic negative selection that CD8+ T cells were isolated from thawed PBMCs.

Sequences were derived from CD8+ T cells from blood, sampled before the fourth cycle of nivolumab. This clonotype originated in a human donor with classical Hodgkin lymphoma. The genes are TRBV5-4 and TRBJ2-7, with 7 bases that match TRBD1. The CDR3 protein is CASSYDRAEQYF. CDR3 in DNA: TGTGCCAGCAGTTACGACAGGGCCGAGCAGTACTTC.